The 29 T cell receptor beta chains listed next were all sequenced from one sample in a study of blood T cell repertoires in COVID-19. Assay used: immunoSEQ multiplex PCR; TCRdb lists only in-frame clones, some missing. This table holds roughly 130,000 clones, roughly 90% found once. Material: peripheral blood. The source of these receptors is a man aged 50 to 59 with active COVID-19.

The V call is TRBV10-3, the J call TRBJ1-1; TRBD1 agrees at 7 bases. The V segment lost 6 bases and the J segment 1 base; nucleotides outside the gene matches: 5. Per germline, CDR1 ENHRY and CDR2 SYGVKD. This CDR3 comprises 14 residues. DNA for the CDR3: TGTGCCATCAGAGCAGGACAGGAGAACACTGAAGCTTTCTTT. This sequence encodes CAIRAGQENTEAFF.

The J gene is TRBJ2-1, the V gene TRBV2, with 10 bases that match TRBD2. Trimming removed 3 bases from V and 3 bases from J; junction bases left unmatched: 5. CDR3 length: 16 amino acids. The V gene's germline CDR1 is SNHLY and CDR2 FYNNEI. The CDR3, as DNA: TGTGCCAGCAGTGAGGGGCTAGCGGGGGACTACAATGAGCAGTTCTTC. It encodes CASSEGLAGDYNEQFF.

The chain links TRBV3-1 (or the pseudogene TRBV3-2) to TRBJ1-2; no reliable D call. The V end lost 1 base, the J end lost 2 bases, and 2 bases lay between the germline ends. Per germline, CDR1 LGHDT and CDR2 YNNKEL (reference sequence). This CDR3 region has 12 residues. The CDR3 is CASSQVNYGYTF. CDR3 sequence (DNA): TGTGCCAGCAGCCAAGTAAACTATGGCTACACCTTC.

This clone was seen a handful of times. The chain carries TRBV15 and TRBJ2-1, with 13 bases matching TRBD2. Germline CDR1 reads LNHNV; CDR2 reads YYDKDF (reference sequence). The J segment lost 1 base and the V segment lost 3 bases, leaving 3 bases of the junction unmatched. The CDR3 covers 17 residues. The CDR3 protein is CATSSSGLAGSYNEQFF. CDR3 DNA sequence: TGTGCCACCAGCAGTTCGGGACTAGCGGGGTCCTACAATGAGCAGTTCTTC.

The rearrangement joins TRBV5-6 to TRBJ2-7; a possible D gene is TRBD2 (5 bases). V was shortened by 1 base and J by 0 bases, with 11 bases between the two germline ends. CDR1 SGHDT and CDR2 YYEEEE come from the germline V gene. The CDR3 consists of 15 residues. CDR3 DNA sequence: TGTGCCAGCAGCTTGTCCGGCGGAGGCTCCTACGAGCAGTACGTC. This gives the protein CASSLSGGGSYEQYV.

This rearrangement joins TRBV15 to TRBJ1-2; D is ambiguous. The CDR3 is made up of 13 amino acids. In germline, CDR1 is LNHNV, CDR2 YYDKDF (reference sequence). Trimming stripped 0 bases from V and 8 bases from J, with 10 bases between. CDR3 bases: TGTGCCACCAGCAGAGATCGGGGAACAGGCTACACCTTC. Residues: CATSRDRGTGYTF. The complete variable domain, with remaining parts taken from reference TRBV15 and TRBJ1-2, reads DAMVIQNPRYQVTQFGKPVTLSCSQTLNHNVMYWYQQKSSQAPKLLFHYYDKDFNNEADTPDNFQSRRPNTSFCFLDIRSPGLGDTAMYLCATSRDRGTGYTFGSGTRLTVV.

The rearrangement links TRBV19 to TRBJ1-5; TRBD1 might be the D (5 bases). Trimming cost V 4 bases and J 2 bases, with 6 bases left between them. There are 13 residues in the CDR3. Germline loops: CDR1 LNHDA, CDR2 SQIVND (reference sequence). The CDR3 nucleotides are TGTGCCAGTAGTACCAGGGGCAATCAGCCCCAGCATTTT. This gives the protein CASSTRGNQPQHF.

The rearrangement joins TRBV2 to TRBJ1-1, with D unresolved. From germline, CDR1 is SNHLY and CDR2 FYNNEI. V shed 6 bases and J shed 0 bases, with 11 bases lying between them. The CDR3 spans 14 residues. The CDR3 nucleotides are TGTGCCAGCAGGGATAGACAATTGAACACTGAAGCTTTCTTT. This encodes CASRDRQLNTEAFF.

This clone is a singleton in its sample. The chain uses TRBV25-1 and TRBJ2-1; TRBD1 matches at 8 bases. Per germline, CDR1 MGHDK and CDR2 SYGVNS. There are 13 residues in the CDR3. Trimming at V came to 9 bases and at J to 7 bases, leaving 8 bases not matched to a gene. The CDR3 DNA follows: TGTGCCAGGGACAGGGAAGAGTGTAATGAGCAGTTCTTC. This codes for CARDREECNEQFF.

In this sample, this clone turned up a few times. The V gene is TRBV5-4, the J gene TRBJ1-2, with 11 bases matching TRBD1. The ends lost 2 bases at V and 3 bases at J; junction bases unmatched: 3. In germline, CDR1 is SGHNT, CDR2 YYREEE (reference sequence). The CDR3 loop spans 15 amino acids. CDR3 amino acids: CASSLGTGGDYGYTF. The CDR3 bases are TGTGCCAGCAGCTTAGGGACAGGGGGAGACTATGGCTACACCTTC.

This chain links TRBV5-4 with TRBJ2-1; 10 bases align to TRBD2. Trimming took 4 bases from V and 5 from J; bases not matched to a gene: 9. The CDR3 consists of 16 residues. Germline V gene lookup returns CDR1 SGHNT and CDR2 YYREEE (reference sequence). This chain's CDR3 is CASSQTGLARHNEQFF. CDR3 DNA sequence: TGTGCCAGCAGCCAGACGGGACTAGCGAGACACAATGAGCAGTTCTTC. The whole variable domain, filled in from reference TRBV5-4 and TRBJ2-1, reads ETGVTQSPTHLIKTRGQQVTLRCSSQSGHNTVSWYQQALGQGPQFIFQYYREEENGRGNFPPRFSGLQFPNYSSELNVNALELDDSALYLCASSQTGLARHNEQFFGPGTRLTVL.

Details on this clone: Different DNA sequences within this sample yield the same CDR3. This chain connects TRBV7-9 to TRBJ2-5; D is undetermined. Trimming removed 0 bases from V and 1 base from J, with 6 bases in between. The CDR3 is 14 residues long. In germline, CDR1 is SEHNR, CDR2 FQNEAQ (reference sequence). CDR3 DNA: TGTGCCAGCAGCTTAGCTGGCGGCCAAGAGACCCAGTACTTC. Its protein product is CASSLAGGQETQYF.

This chain links TRBV11-2 with TRBJ2-5, with D perhaps TRBD1 (6 bases). The germline gives CDR1 SGHAT, CDR2 FQNNGV. V was trimmed by 4 bases and J by 4 bases, leaving 16 bases between them. The CDR3 consists of 15 residues. The CDR3 loop is CASSSLGAIGETQYF. The CDR3 bases are TGTGCCAGCAGCTCCTTGGGGGCAATCGGAGAGACCCAGTACTTC. Based on the CDR3 plus reference TRBV11-2 and TRBJ2-5, the full variable domain is EAGVAQSPRYKIIEKRQSVAFWCNPISGHATLYWYQQILGQGPKLLIQFQNNGVVDDSQLPKDRFSAERLKGVDSTLKIQPAKLEDSAVYLCASSSLGAIGETQYFGPGTRLLVL.

This rearrangement joins TRBV6-5 to TRBJ1-5, with 10 bases aligning to TRBD1. With V trimmed by 6 bases and J by 3 bases, 5 bases remained unmatched. This CDR3 contains 15 residues. Germline lookup yields CDR1 MNHEY and CDR2 SVGAGI. The CDR3 here is CASRRGTGVNQPQHF. Here the CDR3 DNA reads TGTGCCAGCAGACGGGGGACAGGGGTCAATCAGCCCCAGCATTTT.

The chain recombines TRBV27 with TRBJ1-3; 9 bases fit TRBD1. The V gene end was trimmed by 5 bases and the J gene end by 3 bases; junction bases not matched to a gene: 8. The germline gives CDR1 MNHEY, CDR2 SMNVEV (reference sequence). This CDR3 is built from 16 residues. Here the CDR3 DNA reads TGTGCCAGCAGTATCTCCGGGACAGGGCATGGAAACACCATATATTTT. Translated: CASSISGTGHGNTIYF.

CDR3 amino acids: CASSAAYNEQFF. In DNA, the CDR3 is TGTGCCAGCAGTGCGGCCTACAATGAGCAGTTCTTC. The chain links TRBV2 to TRBJ2-1, with D hard to call. The V gene lost 4 bases and the J gene lost 2 bases, with 3 bases spanning the gap. There are 12 residues in the CDR3. Per germline, CDR1 SNHLY and CDR2 FYNNEI.

CDR3 sequence reads: CASSPSGGGHQPQHF. The CDR3 region has the DNA TGTGCCAGCAGCCCCTCCGGGGGGGGGCATCAGCCCCAGCATTTT. V and J are TRBV25-1 and TRBJ1-5; D possibly corresponds to TRBD1 (6 bases). CDR1 is MGHDK, CDR2 SYGVNS, per germline. The V end was cut by 6 bases, the J end by 5 bases, with 17 bases between. CDR3 length: 15 residues.

The gene calls are TRBV30 and TRBJ1-2, with D tentatively TRBD1 (6 bases). Germline V gene sequence: CDR1 GTSNPN, CDR2 SVGIG (reference sequence). V was cut by 4 bases and J by 5 bases, with 11 bases left in between. The CDR3 is 12 residues long. The DNA for the CDR3 is TGTGCCTGGAAGGGGGGGGGTTATGGCTACACCTTC. Protein product: CAWKGGGYGYTF.

The chain couples TRBV5-4 to TRBJ1-1, with D possibly matching TRBD1 (5 bases). This CDR3 has 14 residues. Germline V CDR1 and CDR2: SGHNT, YYREEE (reference sequence). Between the trimmed V and J ends, which lost 0 bases and 1 base, there was a span of 7 bases. CDR3 sequence reads: CASSLEQANTEAFF. Here the CDR3 DNA reads TGTGCCAGCAGCTTGGAACAGGCGAACACTGAAGCTTTCTTT.

In this sample, this clone turned up once. The chain couples TRBV15 to TRBJ2-1, with D tentatively TRBD1 (6 bases). Trimming removed 4 bases at V and 5 bases at J, with 12 bases between. The CDR3 is made up of 14 amino acids. Germline V gives CDR1 LNHNV, CDR2 YYDKDF (reference sequence). The CDR3: CATSKSDRHNEQFF. The CDR3 DNA reads as TGTGCCACCAGCAAGTCGGACAGACACAATGAGCAGTTCTTC.

The rearrangement joins TRBV11-3 to TRBJ2-2; 11 positions agree with TRBD2. The CDR3 length is 19 residues. V was pared by 0 bases and J by 0 bases, with 6 bases of the junction left unmatched. Germline CDR1 reads SGHNT; CDR2 reads YENEEA. This CDR3 reads CASSLELAGARTNTGELFF. In DNA, the CDR3 is TGTGCCAGCAGCTTAGAACTAGCGGGGGCCCGAACGAACACCGGGGAGCTGTTTTTT.

The chain is built from TRBV25-1 and TRBJ2-5, with D tentatively TRBD1 (5 bases). Trimming stripped 4 bases from V and 1 base from J, with 13 bases between. The germline gives CDR1 MGHDK, CDR2 SYGVNS. This CDR3 has 15 amino acids. The CDR3 here is CASSGGGAIQETQYF. CDR3 sequence (DNA): TGTGCCAGCAGTGGAGGTGGGGCAATCCAAGAGACCCAGTACTTC.

The genes are TRBV5-6 and TRBJ2-5, with D possibly TRBD1 on 6 matching bases. Between the trimmed V and J ends, which lost 4 bases and 1 base, there was a span of 11 bases. The germline V gene encodes CDR1 SGHDT and CDR2 YYEEEE. This CDR3 has 14 amino acids. The CDR3 nucleotides read TGTGCCAGCAGCATAGGACAGATCCAAGAGACCCAGTACTTC. Its translation: CASSIGQIQETQYF.

The chain combines TRBV3-1 (or the pseudogene TRBV3-2) with TRBJ1-1, with 9 bases matching TRBD1. The CDR3 runs 14 residues. The trim removed 5 bases at V and 6 bases at J, leaving 7 bases unmatched. Germline V gene data show CDR1 as LGHDT and CDR2 as YNNKEL (reference sequence). CDR3 protein: CASSSRDRASEAFF. CDR3 nucleotides: TGTGCCAGCAGCTCCCGGGACAGGGCCTCTGAAGCTTTCTTT.

This sequence joins TRBV5-1 and TRBJ1-1, with no clear D. V lost 0 bases and J lost 0, with 6 bases in between. The length of the CDR3 is 14 residues. Germline lookup yields CDR1 SGHRS and CDR2 YFSETQ. CDR3 sequence (DNA): TGCGCCAGCAGCTTGGCCTCAGTGAACACTGAAGCTTTCTTT. Protein: CASSLASVNTEAFF.

In this sample, this clone turned up once. The gene calls are TRBV7-2 and TRBJ2-4, with D uncertain. V was shortened by 3 bases and J by 5 bases, with 14 bases between the two germline ends. This CDR3 contains 15 residues. Looked up from germline, CDR1 is SGHTA and CDR2 is FQGNSA. DNA of the CDR3: TGTGCCAGCAGCTTTCTTCAACTAAATGAAAACATTCAGTACTTC. Amino acid sequence: CASSFLQLNENIQYF.

V gene TRBV9 combines with J gene TRBJ2-6; TRBD2 might be the D (6 bases). The germline V gene encodes CDR1 SGDLS and CDR2 YYNGEE. Trimming shortened V by 3 bases and J by 1 base, and 20 bases separated the two germline ends. The CDR3 is made up of 19 amino acids. CDR3: CASSGGKETDYSGANVLTF. The CDR3 bases are TGTGCCAGCAGCGGGGGAAAGGAGACGGACTATTCTGGGGCCAACGTCCTGACTTTC.

The chain combines TRBV24-1 with TRBJ2-1; D remains ambiguous. Germline assignment: CDR1 KGHDR and CDR2 SFDVKD. V was trimmed by 3 bases and J by 6 bases, leaving 14 bases between them. The CDR3 consists of 15 residues. CDR3 sequence: CATSDTSLGINEQFF. The CDR3 DNA reads as TGTGCCACCAGTGATACCTCCCTAGGTATCAATGAGCAGTTCTTC.

This chain joins TRBV3-1 (or the pseudogene TRBV3-2) and TRBJ2-5; TRBD2 matches at 12 bases. This CDR3 has 16 amino acids. Germline CDR1 reads LGHDT; CDR2 reads YNNKEL (reference sequence). After removal of 5 bases from V and 5 bases from J, the junction contained 9 bases not matched to a gene. The CDR3 DNA follows: TGTGCCAGCAGCTTTCAACTAGCGGGGGGAAGCGAGACCCAGTACTTC. Its translation is CASSFQLAGGSETQYF.